This T cell receptor beta chain was sequenced for a study of blood T cell repertoires in COVID-19. For the study at large: There were acute and convalescent COVID-19 samples, and they came from the United States, Italy and Spain. T cells, B-cell-depleted T cells, or PBMCs provided the cDNA or gDNA that served as material.

Original methodology: Amplified reference gene primers provided the basis for estimating nucleated cell counts. Generated by immunoSEQ multiplex PCR, the TCRdb table keeps only in-frame clones and is missing some. Clone size and the V and J calls come from that table; the DNA yielded D and trimming. The sample lists 45,000 to 55,000 clones; over 70% were seen once. V was trimmed by 3 bases and J by 2 bases, leaving 17 bases between them. The CDR3 loop spans 16 amino acids. From germline, CDR1 is DFQATT and CDR2 SNEGSKA (reference sequence). Input material: peripheral blood. This chain links TRBV20-1 with TRBJ1-5; a weak D match, TRBD1 (5 bases). This receptor was obtained from a human donor in a cohort sampled during active COVID-19. CDR3 DNA sequence: TGCAGTGCTAGTCACCAGGGAACATTTCGCAATCAGCCCCAGCATTTT. Translation gives CSASHQGTFRNQPQHF.